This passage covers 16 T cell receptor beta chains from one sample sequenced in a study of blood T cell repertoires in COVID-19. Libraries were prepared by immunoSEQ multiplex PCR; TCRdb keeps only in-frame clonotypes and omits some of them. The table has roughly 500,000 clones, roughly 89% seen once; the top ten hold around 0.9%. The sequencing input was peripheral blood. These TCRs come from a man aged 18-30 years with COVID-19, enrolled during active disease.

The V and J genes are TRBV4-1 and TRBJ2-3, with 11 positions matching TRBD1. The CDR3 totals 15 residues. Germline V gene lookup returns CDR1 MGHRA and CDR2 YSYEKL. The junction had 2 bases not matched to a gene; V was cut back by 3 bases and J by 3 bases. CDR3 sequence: CASSHGQGATDTQYF. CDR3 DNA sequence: TGCGCCAGCAGCCACGGACAGGGGGCTACAGATACGCAGTATTTT.

CDR3 sequence: CASSLSPGQGNEQYF. CDR3 coding DNA: TGCGCCAGCAGCTTGAGCCCGGGACAGGGGAACGAGCAGTACTTC. The chain uses TRBV5-1 and TRBJ2-7; 10 bases agree with TRBD1. Germline CDR1 is SGHRS and CDR2 is YFSETQ. V trimming: 1 base; J trimming: 5 bases; junction bases outside the gene matches: 6. This CDR3 is built from 15 residues.

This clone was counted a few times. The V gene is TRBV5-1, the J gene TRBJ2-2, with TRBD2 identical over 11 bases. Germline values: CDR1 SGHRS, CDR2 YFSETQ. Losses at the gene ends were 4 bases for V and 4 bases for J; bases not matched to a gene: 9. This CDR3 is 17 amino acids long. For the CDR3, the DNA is TGCGCCAGCAGCAGGACTAGCGGGCAAGGAGGCACCGGGGAGCTGTTTTTT. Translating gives CASSRTSGQGGTGELFF.

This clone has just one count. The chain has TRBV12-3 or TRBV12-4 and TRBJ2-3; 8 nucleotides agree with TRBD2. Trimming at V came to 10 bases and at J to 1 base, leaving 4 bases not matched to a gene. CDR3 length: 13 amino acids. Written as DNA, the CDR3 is TGTGCCACCGAGACTAGCGGCACAGATACGCAGTATTTT. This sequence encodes CATETSGTDTQYF.

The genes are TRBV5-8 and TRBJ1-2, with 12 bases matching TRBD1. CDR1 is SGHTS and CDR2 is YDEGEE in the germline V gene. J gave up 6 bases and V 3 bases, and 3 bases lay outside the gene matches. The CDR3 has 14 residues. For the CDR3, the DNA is TGTGCCAGCAGCTGGGACAGGGGGCTCCATGGCTACACCTTC. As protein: CASSWDRGLHGYTF.

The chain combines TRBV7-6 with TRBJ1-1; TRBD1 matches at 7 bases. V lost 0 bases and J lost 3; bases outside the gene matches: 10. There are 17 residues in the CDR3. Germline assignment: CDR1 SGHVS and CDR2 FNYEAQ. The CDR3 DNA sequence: TGTGCCAGCAGCTTAGCGGCTCAGGGGGTATTGTACACTGAAGCTTTCTTT. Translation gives CASSLAAQGVLYTEAFF.

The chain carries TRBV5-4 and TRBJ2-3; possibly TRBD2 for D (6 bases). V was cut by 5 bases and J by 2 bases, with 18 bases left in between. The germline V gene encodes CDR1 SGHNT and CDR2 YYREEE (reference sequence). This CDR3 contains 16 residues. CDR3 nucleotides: TGTGCCAGCAGACGGAATTACGGGAGTTCCACAGATACGCAGTATTTT. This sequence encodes CASRRNYGSSTDTQYF.

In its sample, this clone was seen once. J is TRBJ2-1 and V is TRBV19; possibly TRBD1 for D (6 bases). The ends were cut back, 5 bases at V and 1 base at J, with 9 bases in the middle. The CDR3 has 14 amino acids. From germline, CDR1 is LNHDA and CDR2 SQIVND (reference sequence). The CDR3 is CASSADRSYNEQFF. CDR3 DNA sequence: TGTGCCAGTAGTGCCGACAGGTCCTACAATGAGCAGTTCTTC.

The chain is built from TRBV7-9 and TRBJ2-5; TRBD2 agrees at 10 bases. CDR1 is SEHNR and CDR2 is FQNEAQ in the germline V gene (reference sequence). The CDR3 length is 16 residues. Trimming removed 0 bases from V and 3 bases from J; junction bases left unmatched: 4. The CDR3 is CASSLALAGDEETQYF. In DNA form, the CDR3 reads TGTGCCAGCAGCTTAGCGCTAGCGGGAGACGAAGAGACCCAGTACTTC.

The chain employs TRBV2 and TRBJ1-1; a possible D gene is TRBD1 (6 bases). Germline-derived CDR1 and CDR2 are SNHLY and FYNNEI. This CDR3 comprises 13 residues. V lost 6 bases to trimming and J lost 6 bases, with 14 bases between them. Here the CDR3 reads CASRRDTSPEAFF. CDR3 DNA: TGTGCCAGCAGGAGGGACACCTCCCCTGAAGCTTTCTTT.

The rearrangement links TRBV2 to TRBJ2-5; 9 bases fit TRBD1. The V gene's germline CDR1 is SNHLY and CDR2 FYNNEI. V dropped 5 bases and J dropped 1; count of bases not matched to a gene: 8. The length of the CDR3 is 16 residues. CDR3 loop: CASSIPGQGTQETQYF. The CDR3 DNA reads TGTGCCAGCAGTATCCCGGGACAGGGAACCCAAGAGACCCAGTACTTC. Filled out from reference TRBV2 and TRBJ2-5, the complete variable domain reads EPEVTQTPSHQVTQMGQEVILRCVPISNHLYFYWYRQILGQKVEFLVSFYNNEISEKSEIFDDQFSVERPDGSNFTLKIRSTKLEDSAMYFCASSIPGQGTQETQYFGPGTRLLVL.

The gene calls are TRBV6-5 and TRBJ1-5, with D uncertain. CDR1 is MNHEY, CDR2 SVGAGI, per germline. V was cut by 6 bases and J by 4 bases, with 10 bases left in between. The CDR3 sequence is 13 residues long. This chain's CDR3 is CASSAHPNQPQHF. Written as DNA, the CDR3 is TGTGCCAGCAGCGCGCATCCAAATCAGCCCCAGCATTTT.

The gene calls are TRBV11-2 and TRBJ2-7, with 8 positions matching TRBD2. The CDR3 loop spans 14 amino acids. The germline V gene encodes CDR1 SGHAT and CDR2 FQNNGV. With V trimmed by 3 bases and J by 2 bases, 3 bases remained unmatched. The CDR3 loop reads CASSFAGGTYEQYF. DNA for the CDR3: TGTGCCAGCAGCTTCGCGGGAGGAACCTACGAGCAGTACTTC.

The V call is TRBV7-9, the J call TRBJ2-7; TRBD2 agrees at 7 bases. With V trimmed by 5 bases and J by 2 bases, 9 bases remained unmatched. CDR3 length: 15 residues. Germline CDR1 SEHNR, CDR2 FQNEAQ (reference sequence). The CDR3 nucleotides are TGTGCCAGCAGCCCGGGGGAGGGCCCTACCTACGAGCAGTACTTC. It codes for CASSPGEGPTYEQYF.

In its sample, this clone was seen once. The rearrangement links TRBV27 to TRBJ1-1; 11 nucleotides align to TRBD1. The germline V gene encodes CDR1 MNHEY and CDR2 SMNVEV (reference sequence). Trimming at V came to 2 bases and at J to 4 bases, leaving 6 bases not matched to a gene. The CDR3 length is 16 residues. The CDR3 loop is CASSLLAGTGGTEAFF. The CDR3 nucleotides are TGTGCCAGCAGTTTACTCGCGGGGACAGGGGGCACTGAAGCTTTCTTT.

For the CDR3, the DNA is TGTGCCAGCTCCCCTTCAACAGGGTCTCGGGAAGAGACCCAGTACTTC. Amino acid sequence: CASSPSTGSREETQYF. The chain recombines TRBV18 with TRBJ2-5, with D maybe TRBD1 (6 bases). V was cut by 6 bases and J by 3 bases, with 20 bases left in between. This CDR3 has 16 amino acids. Germline V lookup: CDR1 KGHSH, CDR2 LQKENI.